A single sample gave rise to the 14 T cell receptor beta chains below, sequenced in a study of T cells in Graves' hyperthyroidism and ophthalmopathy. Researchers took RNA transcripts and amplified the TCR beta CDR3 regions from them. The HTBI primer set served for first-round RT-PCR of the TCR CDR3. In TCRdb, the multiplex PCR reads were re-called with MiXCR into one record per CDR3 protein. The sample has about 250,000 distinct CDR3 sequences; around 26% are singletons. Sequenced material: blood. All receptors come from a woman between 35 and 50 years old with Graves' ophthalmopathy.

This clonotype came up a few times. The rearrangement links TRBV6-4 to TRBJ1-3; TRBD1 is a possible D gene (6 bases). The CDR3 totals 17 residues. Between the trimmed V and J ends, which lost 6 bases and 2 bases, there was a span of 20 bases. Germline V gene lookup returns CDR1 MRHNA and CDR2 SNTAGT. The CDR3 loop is CASRMTSGDVAGNTIYF. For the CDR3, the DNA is TGTGCCAGCAGAATGACGTCAGGGGATGTCGCTGGAAACACCATATATTTT.

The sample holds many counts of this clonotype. The CDR3 region is CSAREGLTEAFF. The CDR3 bases are TGCAGTGCTAGGGAGGGCTTGACTGAAGCTTTCTTT. The rearrangement links TRBV20-1 to TRBJ1-1; no definite D call. The CDR3 is made up of 12 amino acids. V dropped 3 bases and J dropped 5 bases, with 10 bases sitting between them. CDR1 DFQATT and CDR2 SNEGSKA come from the germline V gene (reference sequence).

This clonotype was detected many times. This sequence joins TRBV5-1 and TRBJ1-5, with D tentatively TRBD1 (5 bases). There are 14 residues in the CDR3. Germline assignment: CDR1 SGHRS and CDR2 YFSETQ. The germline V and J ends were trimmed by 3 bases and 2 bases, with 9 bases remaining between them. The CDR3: CASSYQGGNQPQHF. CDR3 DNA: TGCGCCAGCAGCTATCAGGGAGGCAATCAGCCCCAGCATTTT. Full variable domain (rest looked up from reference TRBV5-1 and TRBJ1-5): KAGVTQTPRYLIKTRGQQVTLSCSPISGHRSVSWYQQTPGQGLQFLFEYFSETQRNKGNFPGRFSGRQFSNSRSEMNVSTLELGDSALYLCASSYQGGNQPQHFGDGTRLSIL.

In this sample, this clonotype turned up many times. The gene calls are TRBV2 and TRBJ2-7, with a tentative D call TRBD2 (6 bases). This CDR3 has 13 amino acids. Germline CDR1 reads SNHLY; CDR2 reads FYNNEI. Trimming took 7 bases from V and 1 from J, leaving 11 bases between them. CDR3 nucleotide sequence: TGTGCCAGCATTGGGGGAGGTTCCTACGAGCAGTACTTC. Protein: CASIGGGSYEQYF.

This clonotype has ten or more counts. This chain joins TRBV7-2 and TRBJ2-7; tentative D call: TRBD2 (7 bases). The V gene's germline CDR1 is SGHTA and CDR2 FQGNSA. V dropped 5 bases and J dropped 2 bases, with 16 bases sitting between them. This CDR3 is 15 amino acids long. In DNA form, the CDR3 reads TGTGCCAGCAGCCCCCGTACGGGGGGCACCTACGAGCAGTACTTC. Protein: CASSPRTGGTYEQYF.

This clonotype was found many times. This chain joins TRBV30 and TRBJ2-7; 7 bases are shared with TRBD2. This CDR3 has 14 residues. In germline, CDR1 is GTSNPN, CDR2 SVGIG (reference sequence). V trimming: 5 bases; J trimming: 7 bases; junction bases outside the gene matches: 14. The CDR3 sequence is CAWGRLAPGGEQYF. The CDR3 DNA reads TGTGCCTGGGGGCGACTAGCCCCAGGAGGGGAGCAGTACTTC.

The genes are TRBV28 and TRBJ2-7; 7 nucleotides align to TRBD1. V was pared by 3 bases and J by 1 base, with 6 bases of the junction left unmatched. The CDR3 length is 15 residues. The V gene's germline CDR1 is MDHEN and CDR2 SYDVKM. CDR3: CASSLSGTESYEQYF. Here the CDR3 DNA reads TGTGCCAGCAGTTTGTCCGGGACAGAATCCTACGAGCAGTACTTC.

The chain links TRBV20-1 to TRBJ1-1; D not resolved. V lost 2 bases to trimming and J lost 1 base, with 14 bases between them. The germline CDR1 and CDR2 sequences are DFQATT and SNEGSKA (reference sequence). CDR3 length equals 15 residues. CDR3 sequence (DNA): TGCAGTGCTAGAAAGTTAGGAAGTTCGAACACTGAAGCTTTCTTT. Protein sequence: CSARKLGSSNTEAFF.

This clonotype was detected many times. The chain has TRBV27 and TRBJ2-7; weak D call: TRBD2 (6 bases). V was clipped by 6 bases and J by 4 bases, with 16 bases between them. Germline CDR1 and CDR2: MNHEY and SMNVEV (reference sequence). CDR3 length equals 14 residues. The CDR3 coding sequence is TGTGCCAGCAGCCGCGGGGACCGAGCTTACGAGCAGTACTTC. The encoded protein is CASSRGDRAYEQYF.

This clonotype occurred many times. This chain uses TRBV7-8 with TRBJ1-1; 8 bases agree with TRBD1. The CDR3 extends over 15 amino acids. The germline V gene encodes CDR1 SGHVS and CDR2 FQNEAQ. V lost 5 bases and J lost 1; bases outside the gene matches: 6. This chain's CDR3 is CASSLRTGPNTEAFF. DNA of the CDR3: TGTGCCAGCAGCCTGCGGACAGGGCCGAACACTGAAGCTTTCTTT.

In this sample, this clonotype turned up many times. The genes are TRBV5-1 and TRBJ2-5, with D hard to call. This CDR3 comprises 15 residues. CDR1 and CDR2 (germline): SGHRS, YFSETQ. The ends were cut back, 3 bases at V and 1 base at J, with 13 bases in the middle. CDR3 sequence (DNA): TGCGCCAGCAGCTGGACCCTGGGGATCCAAGAGACCCAGTACTTC. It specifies CASSWTLGIQETQYF.

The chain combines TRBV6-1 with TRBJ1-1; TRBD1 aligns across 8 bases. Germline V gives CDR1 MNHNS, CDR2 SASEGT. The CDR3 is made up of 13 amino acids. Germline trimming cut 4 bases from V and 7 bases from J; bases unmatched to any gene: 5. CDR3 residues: CASSATGGFEAFF. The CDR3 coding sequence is TGTGCCAGCAGTGCTACAGGGGGGTTTGAAGCTTTCTTT.

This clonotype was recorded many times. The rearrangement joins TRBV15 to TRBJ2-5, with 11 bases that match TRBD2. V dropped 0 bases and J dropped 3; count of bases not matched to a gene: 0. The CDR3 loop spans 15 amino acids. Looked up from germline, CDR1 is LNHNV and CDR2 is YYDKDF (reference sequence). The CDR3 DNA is TGTGCCACCAGCAGAGATAGCGGGAGGGAAGAGACCCAGTACTTC. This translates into CATSRDSGREETQYF.

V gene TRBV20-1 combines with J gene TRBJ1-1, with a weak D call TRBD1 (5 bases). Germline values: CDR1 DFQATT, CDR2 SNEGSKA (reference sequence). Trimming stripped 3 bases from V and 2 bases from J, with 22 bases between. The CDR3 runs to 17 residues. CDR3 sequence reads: CSARPLTDGTVNTEAFF. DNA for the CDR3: TGCAGTGCTAGGCCGCTTACTGATGGGACGGTTAACACTGAAGCTTTCTTT.